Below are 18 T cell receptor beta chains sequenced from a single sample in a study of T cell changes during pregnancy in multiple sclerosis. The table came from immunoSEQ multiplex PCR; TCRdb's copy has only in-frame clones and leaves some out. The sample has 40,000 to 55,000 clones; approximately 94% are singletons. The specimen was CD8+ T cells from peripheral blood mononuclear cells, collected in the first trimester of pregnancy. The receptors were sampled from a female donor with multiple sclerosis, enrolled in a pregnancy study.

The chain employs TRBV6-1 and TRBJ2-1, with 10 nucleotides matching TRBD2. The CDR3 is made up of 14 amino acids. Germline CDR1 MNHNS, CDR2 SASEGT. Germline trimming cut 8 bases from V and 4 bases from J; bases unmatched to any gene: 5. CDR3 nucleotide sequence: TGTGCCAGCTGTCGGACTAGCGGTTACAATGAGCAGTTCTTC. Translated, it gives CASCRTSGYNEQFF.

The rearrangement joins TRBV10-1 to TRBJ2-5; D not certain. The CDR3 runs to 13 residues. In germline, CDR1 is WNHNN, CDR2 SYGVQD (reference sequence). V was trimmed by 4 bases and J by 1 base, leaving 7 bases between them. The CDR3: CASSVAIQETQYF. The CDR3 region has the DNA TGCGCCAGCAGTGTTGCGATCCAAGAGACCCAGTACTTC.

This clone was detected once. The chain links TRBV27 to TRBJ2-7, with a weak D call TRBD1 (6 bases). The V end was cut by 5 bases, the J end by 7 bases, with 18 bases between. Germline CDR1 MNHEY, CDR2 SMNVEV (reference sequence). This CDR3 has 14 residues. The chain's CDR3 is CASSITGNLWEQYF. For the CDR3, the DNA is TGTGCCAGCAGTATCACAGGGAACTTGTGGGAGCAGTACTTC.

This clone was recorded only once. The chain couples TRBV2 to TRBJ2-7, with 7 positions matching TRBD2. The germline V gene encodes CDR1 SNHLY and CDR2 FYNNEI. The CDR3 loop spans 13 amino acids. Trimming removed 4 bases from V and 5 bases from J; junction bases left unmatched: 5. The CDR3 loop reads CASSGGGVDEQYF. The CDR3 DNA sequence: TGTGCCAGCAGTGGGGGAGGGGTCGACGAGCAGTACTTC.

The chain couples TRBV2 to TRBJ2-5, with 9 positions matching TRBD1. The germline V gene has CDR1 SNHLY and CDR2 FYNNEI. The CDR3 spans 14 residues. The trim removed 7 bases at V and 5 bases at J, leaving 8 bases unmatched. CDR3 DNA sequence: TGTGCCAGCATGACACAGGGGGCCCAGGAGACCCAGTACTTC. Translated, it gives CASMTQGAQETQYF.

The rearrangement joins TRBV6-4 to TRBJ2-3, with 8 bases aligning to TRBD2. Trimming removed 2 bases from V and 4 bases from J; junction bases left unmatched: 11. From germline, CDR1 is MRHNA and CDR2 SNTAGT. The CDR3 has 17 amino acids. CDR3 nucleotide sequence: TGTGCCAGCAGTGACGGATCGGCAAGCGGGAGCGCAGATACGCAGTATTTT. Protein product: CASSDGSASGSADTQYF.

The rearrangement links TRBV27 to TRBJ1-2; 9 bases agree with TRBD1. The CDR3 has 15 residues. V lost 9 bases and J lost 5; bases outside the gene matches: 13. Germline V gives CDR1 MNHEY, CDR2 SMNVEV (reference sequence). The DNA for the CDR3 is TGTGCCAGTCTTTCCCGGGACAGGGTCCGGTATGGCTACACCTTC. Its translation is CASLSRDRVRYGYTF.

CDR3 nucleotide sequence: TGTGCCAGCAGCTTAGATCCGAGGGTCACTGAAGCTTTCTTT. It encodes CASSLDPRVTEAFF. V gene TRBV11-2 combines with J gene TRBJ1-1, with D unresolved. The CDR3 spans 14 residues. Looked up from germline, CDR1 is SGHAT and CDR2 is FQNNGV. Trimming pared 0 bases from V and 4 bases from J, leaving 9 bases between.

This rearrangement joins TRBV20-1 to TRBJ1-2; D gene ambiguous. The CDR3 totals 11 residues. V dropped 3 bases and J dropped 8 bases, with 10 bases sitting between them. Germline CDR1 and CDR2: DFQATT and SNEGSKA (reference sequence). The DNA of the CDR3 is TGCAGTGCTAGGAGCTACGGGGGCTACACCTTC. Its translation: CSARSYGGYTF.

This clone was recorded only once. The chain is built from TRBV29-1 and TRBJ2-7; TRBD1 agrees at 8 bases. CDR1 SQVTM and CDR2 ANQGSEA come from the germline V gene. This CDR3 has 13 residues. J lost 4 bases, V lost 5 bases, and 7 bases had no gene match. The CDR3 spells CSVSEQGAYEQYF. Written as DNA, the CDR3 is TGCAGCGTTTCGGAGCAGGGGGCATACGAGCAGTACTTC.

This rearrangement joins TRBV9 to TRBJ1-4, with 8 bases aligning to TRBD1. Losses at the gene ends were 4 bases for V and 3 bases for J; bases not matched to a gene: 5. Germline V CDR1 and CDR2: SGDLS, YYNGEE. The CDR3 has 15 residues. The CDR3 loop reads CASSLQGAANEKLFF. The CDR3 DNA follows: TGTGCCAGCAGCCTTCAGGGGGCAGCTAATGAAAAACTGTTTTTT.

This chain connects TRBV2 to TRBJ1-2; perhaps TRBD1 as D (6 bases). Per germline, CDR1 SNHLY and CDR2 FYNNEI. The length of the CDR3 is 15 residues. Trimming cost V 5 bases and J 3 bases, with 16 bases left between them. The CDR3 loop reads CASSITRTDHYGYTF. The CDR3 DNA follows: TGTGCCAGCAGTATAACAAGGACAGACCACTATGGCTACACCTTC.

As DNA, the CDR3 is TGTGCCAGCAGCTTAGACTTGAGCTCCTACAATGAGCAGTTCTTC. Amino acids: CASSLDLSSYNEQFF. This chain uses TRBV7-8 with TRBJ2-1; D ambiguous. The CDR3 totals 15 residues. Germline V gene data show CDR1 as SGHVS and CDR2 as FQNEAQ. Trimming removed 1 base from V and 0 bases from J, with 7 bases in between.

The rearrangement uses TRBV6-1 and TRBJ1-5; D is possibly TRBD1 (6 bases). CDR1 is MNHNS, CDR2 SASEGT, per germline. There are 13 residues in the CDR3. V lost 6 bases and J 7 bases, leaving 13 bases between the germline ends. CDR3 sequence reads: CASRAGDLQPQHF. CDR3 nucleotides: TGTGCCAGCAGGGCAGGGGATCTGCAGCCCCAGCATTTT.

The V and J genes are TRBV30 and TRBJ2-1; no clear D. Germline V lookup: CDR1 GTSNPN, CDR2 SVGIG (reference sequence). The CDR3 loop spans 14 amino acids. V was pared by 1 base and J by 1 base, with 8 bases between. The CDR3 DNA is TGTGCCTGGAGTGGCGGAGTTTCCTACAATGAGCAGTTCTTC. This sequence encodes CAWSGGVSYNEQFF.

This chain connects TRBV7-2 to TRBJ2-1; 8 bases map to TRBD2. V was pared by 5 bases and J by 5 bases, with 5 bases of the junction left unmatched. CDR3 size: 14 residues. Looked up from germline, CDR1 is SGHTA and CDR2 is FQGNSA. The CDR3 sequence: CASSPTSGDNEQFF. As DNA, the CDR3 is TGTGCCAGCAGCCCTACTAGCGGTGACAATGAGCAGTTCTTC.

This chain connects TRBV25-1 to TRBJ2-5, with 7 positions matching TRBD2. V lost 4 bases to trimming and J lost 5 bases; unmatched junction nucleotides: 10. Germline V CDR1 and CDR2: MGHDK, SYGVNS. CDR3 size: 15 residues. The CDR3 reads CASSVPTSSGETQYF. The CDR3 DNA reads TGTGCCAGCAGTGTCCCGACTAGCTCGGGGGAGACCCAGTACTTC.

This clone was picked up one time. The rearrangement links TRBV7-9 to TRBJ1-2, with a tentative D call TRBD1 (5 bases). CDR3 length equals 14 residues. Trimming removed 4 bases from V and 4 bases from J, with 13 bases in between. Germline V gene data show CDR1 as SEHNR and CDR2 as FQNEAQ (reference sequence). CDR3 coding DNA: TGTGCCAGCAGCTCCCCTGCCGGGGGCTATGGCTACACCTTC. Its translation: CASSSPAGGYGYTF.